This T cell receptor beta chain came from a study of graft-versus-host responses after intestinal transplantation. V shed 1 base and J shed 0 bases, with 10 bases lying between them. This CDR3 contains 15 residues. Germline assignment: CDR1 KGHSY and CDR2 FQNENV. Regarding the study as a whole: The study found high graft-versus-host to host-versus-graft clonal ratios in allografts of patients with graft-donor T cell macrochimerism.

Notes on this clone: Its cognate antigen is unknown.

Libraries were prepared by immunoSEQ multiplex PCR; TCRdb keeps only in-frame clonotypes and omits some of them. The table has around 100,000 clones, about 92% seen once. The specimen comprised unstimulated CD8+ T cells sorted from spleen or lymph node cells, sampled before transplant. This TCR derives from a human donor who was the organ donor for an intestinal transplant. V and J are TRBV16 and TRBJ2-7, with unresolved D. CDR3 loop: CASSQFFVASYEQYF. CDR3 coding DNA: TGTGCCAGCAGCCAATTCTTCGTCGCCTCCTACGAGCAGTACTTC.